These T cell receptor beta chains were read from a single sample in a study of shared clonotypes between healthy human individuals. The table came from immunoSEQ multiplex PCR; TCRdb's copy has only in-frame clones and leaves some out. Among over 2 million clones listed, about 94% were seen once. Specimen: naive CD8+ T cells sorted from blood. The receptors stem from a man in his late teens or twenties in good health. Both conserved end residues are part of each CDR3. The D gene is left open where the match is weak. Clone size is shown for a subset of rows, as once, few, many or a class of expanded clone.

TRBD1	TRBV6-5	NA	TRBJ2-2	TGTGCCAGCAGTTACCTGACAGGGGTTGACTTTAGGGAGCTGTTTTTT	CASSYLTGVDFRELFF
NA	TRBV6-1	NA	TRBJ2-3	TGTGCCAGCAGTGAATGGAGATATACAGATACGCAGTATTTT	CASSEWRYTDTQYF
NA	TRBV4-3	NA	TRBJ2-5	TGCGCCAGCAGCCAAGATCTGCAGACCCAGTACTTC	CASSQDLQTQYF
NA	TRBV5-6	NA	TRBJ1-2	TGTGCCAGCAGCTGGACAGCTACTAACTATGGCTACACCTTC	CASSWTATNYGYTF
NA	TRBV9	NA	TRBJ2-5	TGTGCCAGCAGCGTAGAGTGGGAGACCCAGTACTTC	CASSVEWETQYF
NA	TRBV25-1	NA	TRBJ2-3	TGTGCCAGCAGTGTCCTGGGGGGCGAAGATACGCAGTATTTT	CASSVLGGEDTQYF
TRBD1	TRBV27	NA	TRBJ2-2	TGTGCCAGCAGTTCGACAGGGGTCCTAAACACCGGGGAGCTGTTTTTT	CASSSTGVLNTGELFF
NA	TRBV28	NA	TRBJ2-5	TGTGCCAGCAGCAGCACGGGGAGCCAGGAGACCCAGTACTTC	CASSSTGSQETQYF
NA	TRBV15	NA	TRBJ1-2	TGTGCCACCAGGGAGGACCTTTCCAACTATGGCTACACCTTC	CATREDLSNYGYTF
NA	TRBV11-2	NA	TRBJ2-6	TGTGCCAGCAGCCAACTGGCGGCCAGCTCTGGGGCCAACGTCCTGACTTTC	CASSQLAASSGANVLTF
TRBD1	TRBV5-6	NA	TRBJ2-5	TGTGCCAGCAGCTGGGGGGACAGGGTAGTGACCCAGTACTTC	CASSWGDRVVTQYF
TRBD1	TRBV19	NA	TRBJ1-5	TGTGCCAGTAGTATAGAGACAGGGCCCCATCAGCCCCAGCATTTT	CASSIETGPHQPQHF
TRBD1	TRBV11-3	NA	TRBJ2-3	TGTGCCAGCAGCCACGACAGGGATAGCACAGATACGCAGTATTTT	CASSHDRDSTDTQYF
TRBD1	TRBV7-6	NA	TRBJ2-7	TGTGCCAGCAGCTTAGGGACAGGGGAAAACTACGAGCAGTACTTC	CASSLGTGENYEQYF
NA	TRBV27	NA	TRBJ2-7	TGTGCCAGCAGGACAGGAAGTCGCGAGCAGTACTTC	CASRTGSREQYF
TRBD1	TRBV4-1	NA	TRBJ1-6	TGCGCCAGCAGCCAAGGCTTCGACAGGGCTAATTCACCCCTCCACTTT	CASSQGFDRANSPLHF
NA	TRBV6-1	NA	TRBJ2-1	TGTGCCAGCAGTGAATTCCGGCCAATACACCCCCCTGAGCAGTTCTTC	CASSEFRPIHPPEQFF
TRBD1	TRBV7-9	NA	TRBJ1-3	TGTGCCAGCAGCTCAAGGGACAGACTCTCTGGAAACACCATATATTTT	CASSSRDRLSGNTIYF
TRBD1	TRBV2	NA	TRBJ1-2	TGTGCCAGCAGTGGCCAGGGGGCGCCGGGCTACACCTTC	CASSGQGAPGYTF
NA	TRBV28	NA	TRBJ2-7	TGTGCCAGCAGTTTATGGTCACAGGTTCACGAGCAGTACTTC	CASSLWSQVHEQYF
NA	TRBV4-1	NA	TRBJ1-4	TGCGCCAGCAGCCAAGAGTCCCCCCAAGAAAAACTGTTTTTT	CASSQESPQEKLFF
NA	TRBV6-5	NA	TRBJ2-7	TGTGCCAGCAGCTCACTACCGACCTACGAGCAGTACTTC	CASSSLPTYEQYF
TRBD2	TRBV9	once	TRBJ2-7	TGTGCCAGCAGCGTAACCCCTAGCGGAGGGGCCTACGAGCAGTACTTC	CASSVTPSGGAYEQYF
TRBD2	TRBV5-4	NA	TRBJ2-5	TGTGCCAGCAGCTTGGGGCTAGCGGGAGAGGGCCAAGAGACCCAGTACTTC	CASSLGLAGEGQETQYF
NA	TRBV5-5	NA	TRBJ2-7	TGTGCCAGCATCGACCTCTACGAGCAGTACTTC	CASIDLYEQYF
NA	TRBV29-1	NA	TRBJ1-3	TGCAGCGCCGAGGGTCGCGGGGTCAGCGGAAACACCATATATTTT	CSAEGRGVSGNTIYF
TRBD1	TRBV6-5	NA	TRBJ2-3	TGTGCCAGCAACCCCGGGACAGCTAGCACAGATACGCAGTATTTT	CASNPGTASTDTQYF
TRBD1	TRBV7-9	NA	TRBJ2-7	TGTGCCAGCAGCGCGGACAGGGTGCAGTACTTC	CASSADRVQYF
NA	TRBV7-9	NA	TRBJ1-2	TGTGCCAGCAGTCCCGGGACCTCAATAAACTATGGCTACACCTTC	CASSPGTSINYGYTF
NA	TRBV6-5	NA	TRBJ2-2	TGTGCCAGCAGTTACCTGCAAGGAAGGAACACCGGGGAGCTGTTTTTT	CASSYLQGRNTGELFF
TRBD1	TRBV6-6	NA	TRBJ1-1	TGTGCCAGCAGTTACACGGTGGACAGGAAGAACACTGAAGCTTTCTTT	CASSYTVDRKNTEAFF
NA	TRBV30	NA	TRBJ1-4	TGTGCCTGGAGTGTGACAGGTTATAATGAAAAACTGTTTTTT	CAWSVTGYNEKLFF
TRBD2	TRBV28	NA	TRBJ2-3	TGTGCCAGCAGCTTCGGACTAGCGGATACCACAGATACGCAGTATTTT	CASSFGLADTTDTQYF
NA	TRBV7-9	NA	TRBJ2-7	TGTGCCAGCAGCTTTGGGGAAACGTACGAGCAGTACTTC	CASSFGETYEQYF
NA	TRBV19	NA	TRBJ1-5	TGTGCCAGTGACCCGGGCAATCAGCCCCAGCATTTT	CASDPGNQPQHF
TRBD1	TRBV5-5	NA	TRBJ2-7	TGTGCCAGCAGCCGATGGGGGACAGTCTCCTACGAGCAGTACTTC	CASSRWGTVSYEQYF
NA	TRBV12-1	once	TRBJ2-1	TGTGCCAGCCTACGGCGGACTAGATACAATGAGCAGTTCTTC	CASLRRTRYNEQFF
TRBD1	TRBV6-1	NA	TRBJ2-1	TGTGCCAGCAGTGGATGGACAGGGACCATCTTC	CASSGWTGTIF
TRBD2	TRBV28	NA	TRBJ2-7	TGTGCCAGCAGTCTATTAGCGGGGGGGCCCCCCGAGCAGTACTTC	CASSLLAGGPPEQYF
TRBD2	TRBV6-5	NA	TRBJ2-1	TGTGCCAGCAGCCAGACTAGCGCCACCTACAATGAGCAGTTCTTC	CASSQTSATYNEQFF
TRBD2	TRBV5-4	NA	TRBJ2-7	TGTGCCAGCAGCCCTGGAGCGGGAGAGATCTACGAGCAGTACTTC	CASSPGAGEIYEQYF
TRBD1	TRBV6-5	NA	TRBJ2-4	TGTGCCAGCAGTAACTTACAGGGGATAACCAAAAACATTCAGTACTTC	CASSNLQGITKNIQYF
NA	TRBV7-6	once	TRBJ2-5	TGTGCCAGCGGGGGGCGGTGGCAAGAGACCCAGTACTTC	CASGGRWQETQYF
NA	TRBV29-1	NA	TRBJ1-2	TGCAGCGTTGAGAGGGAACGCTATGGCTACACCTTC	CSVERERYGYTF
NA	TRBV10-2	NA	TRBJ2-5	TGCGCCAGCAGTCGCCAGGTGGGGGGGGGCTCCCAAGAGACCCAGTACTTC	CASSRQVGGGSQETQYF
NA	TRBV5-6	NA	TRBJ1-2	TGTGCCAGCAGCCATAAGTCGAGCCCTAACTATGGCTACACCTTC	CASSHKSSPNYGYTF
NA	TRBV15	NA	TRBJ2-7	TGTGCCACCAGCAACGCACGGTTCTCCTACGAGCAGTACTTC	CATSNARFSYEQYF
TRBD2	TRBV7-8	NA	TRBJ2-1	TGTGCCAGCAGCTTAGGGCTCGTGGCGGGAGGGCATTACAATGAGCAGTTCTTC	CASSLGLVAGGHYNEQFF
NA	TRBV19	NA	TRBJ2-2	TGTGCCAGTAGTATAGATCTAGAGGCTAGCTGGCCCGGGGAGCTGTTTTTT	CASSIDLEASWPGELFF
NA	TRBV2	once	TRBJ2-7	TGTGCCAGCAGTGAAGCGGGGGCGTACGAGCAGTACTTC	CASSEAGAYEQYF
NA	TRBV2	NA	TRBJ1-2	TGTGCCAGCAGTGATAGGGGTCTCTACTATGGCTACACCTTC	CASSDRGLYYGYTF
NA	TRBV6-6	NA	TRBJ2-2	TGTGCCAGCAGTTCCCTGGGGCGGACCGGGGAGCTGTTTTTT	CASSSLGRTGELFF
NA	TRBV9	NA	TRBJ1-1	TGTGCCAGCAGCGTATGGGGCGAGGGTACTGAAGCTTTCTTT	CASSVWGEGTEAFF